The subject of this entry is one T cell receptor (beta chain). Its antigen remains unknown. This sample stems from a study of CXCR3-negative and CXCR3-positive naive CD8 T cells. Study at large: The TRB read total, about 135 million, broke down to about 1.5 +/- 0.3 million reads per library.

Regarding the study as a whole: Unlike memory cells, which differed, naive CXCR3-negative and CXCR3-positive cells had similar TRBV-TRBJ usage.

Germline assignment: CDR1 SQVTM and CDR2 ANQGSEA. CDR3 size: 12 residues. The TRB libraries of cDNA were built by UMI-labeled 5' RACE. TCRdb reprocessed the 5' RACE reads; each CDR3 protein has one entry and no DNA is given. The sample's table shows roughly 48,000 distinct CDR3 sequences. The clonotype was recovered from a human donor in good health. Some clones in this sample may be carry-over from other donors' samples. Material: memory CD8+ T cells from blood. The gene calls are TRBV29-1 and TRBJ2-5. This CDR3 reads CSVEPDQETQYF.